A single sample gave rise to the 8 T cell receptor beta chains below, sequenced in a study of control samples from healthy donors and cancer patients. Assay: immunoSEQ multiplex PCR; the TCRdb copy retains only in-frame clones and omits some. The data hold some 110,000 clones, with more than 80% observed a single time. Sequenced sample: PBMCs. These receptors all stem from a woman aged 45-65 years with colorectal cancer.

J is TRBJ1-2 and V is TRBV6-5; D is undetermined. This CDR3 spans 13 amino acids. CDR1 is MNHEY and CDR2 is SVGAGI in the germline V gene. V lost 6 bases and J lost 4, with 12 bases in between. CDR3 in DNA: TGTGCCAGCAGCCCCGGCACGTTCTATGGCTACACCTTC. Residues: CASSPGTFYGYTF.

This chain joins TRBV19 and TRBJ1-1; 7 bases fit TRBD1. CDR3 length: 14 amino acids. V was clipped by 6 bases and J by 7 bases; unmatched bases: 11. Germline CDR1 and CDR2: LNHDA and SQIVND (reference sequence). CDR3 amino acids: CASRPRQGQGEAFF. The CDR3 coding sequence is TGTGCCAGTAGACCCAGACAGGGACAAGGTGAAGCTTTCTTT.

V gene TRBV2 combines with J gene TRBJ1-5; D is unresolved. The CDR3 is 13 residues long. V was trimmed by 6 bases and J by 6 bases, leaving 12 bases between them. The V gene's germline CDR1 is SNHLY and CDR2 FYNNEI. This CDR3 is CASRGGPPQPQHF. DNA of the CDR3: TGTGCCAGCAGAGGAGGGCCCCCTCAGCCCCAGCATTTT.

The V call is TRBV6-5, the J call TRBJ1-1; the match to TRBD1 covers 7 bases. Germline V gene lookup returns CDR1 MNHEY and CDR2 SVGAGI. The V and J ends lost 11 bases and 4 bases, in that order; junction bases with no gene match: 10. The length of the CDR3 is 13 residues. The CDR3 DNA is TGTGCCGCCGGGTGGGACAGCGGCACTGAAGCTTTCTTT. Translated, it gives CAAGWDSGTEAFF.

This chain links TRBV1 with TRBJ1-1. TRBV1 is marked as a pseudogene. The CDR3 spans 14 residues. The CDR3 is CTAHTITGYTEAFF. CDR3 in DNA: TGCACCGCACACACCATTACTGGGTACACTGAAGCTTTCTTT.

For the CDR3, the DNA is TGTGCCAGCAGCCAGGGGAATTCAGGGGAGACCCAGTACTTC. It translates to CASSQGNSGETQYF. The rearrangement uses TRBV7-9 and TRBJ2-5; maybe TRBD1 (6 bases). With 5 bases removed from V and 5 bases from J, the gap between germline ends came to 15 bases. Germline CDR1 is SEHNR and CDR2 is FQNEAQ (reference sequence). This CDR3 has 14 amino acids. The entire variable domain, with the rest obtained from reference TRBV7-9 and TRBJ2-5, is as follows: DTGVSQNPRHKITKRGQNVTFRCDPISEHNRLYWYRQTLGQGPEFLTYFQNEAQLEKSRLLSDRFSAERPKGSFSTLEIQRTEQGDSAMYLCASSQGNSGETQYFGPGTRLLVL.

J is TRBJ2-2 and V is TRBV5-5, with D perhaps TRBD2 (5 bases). CDR1 and CDR2 from the germline V gene are SGHKS and YYEKEE (reference sequence). V lost 4 bases and J lost 2, with 15 bases in between. This CDR3 contains 16 residues. The CDR3 here is CASSPLGLTNTGELFF. The CDR3, as DNA: TGTGCCAGCAGCCCGTTAGGACTGACAAACACCGGGGAGCTGTTTTTT.

The chain combines TRBV6-5 with TRBJ1-2; D possibly corresponds to TRBD1 (5 bases). The CDR3 length is 15 residues. CDR1 is MNHEY, CDR2 SVGAGI, per germline. Trimming took off 7 bases at V and 4 bases at J, with 19 bases between the two ends. The CDR3, as DNA: TGTGCCAGCACCGAATTGGGGGGAGGGTTCTATGGCTACACCTTC. Translating gives CASTELGGGFYGYTF.